This T cell receptor beta chain was obtained from a study of shared clonotypes between healthy human individuals. This CDR3 is built from 12 residues. V lost 1 base to trimming and J lost 9 bases, with 12 bases between them. Germline V gene lookup returns CDR1 SQVTM and CDR2 ANQGSEA. A few counts support this clone. The assay was immunoSEQ multiplex PCR, and TCRdb's table has in-frame clones only and misses some. The repertoire holds around 1 million clones, with around three quarters as singletons. The chain uses TRBV29-1 and TRBJ1-1; unclear D gene. Material for sequencing was memory CD4+ T cells sorted from blood. The subset was: CD45RA-negative fraction. The sequence was collected from a man aged 18-30 years in good health. The CDR3 region is CSVEGSEPKAFF. The CDR3 DNA follows: TGCAGCGTTGAAGGGTCAGAGCCCAAAGCTTTCTTT.